This paragraph covers one TCR beta chain sequence. What it binds is not known. CDR1 and CDR2 (germline): SGHVS, FQNEAQ. The V end was cut by 5 bases, the J end by 2 bases, with 17 bases between. The CDR3 spans 16 residues. The source of the sample is a study of OX40 agonist ivuxolimab in advanced cancers. Study overall: Ivuxolimab was delivered to patients intravenously every 2 weeks at doses spanning 0.01 to 10 mg/kg. Study-wide results and limits: CD4+ and CD8+ T cells in blood underwent clonal expansion by week 6 at 0.1 to 3.0 mg/kg.

Sequencing used immunoSEQ multiplex PCR; TCRdb keeps in-frame clones, though not all of them. This table has roughly 56,000 clones, around 88% appearing once. The chain joins TRBV7-8 to TRBJ2-3; D perhaps matches TRBD2 (5 bases). This receptor was identified in an adult with an advanced solid tumor such as melanoma, head and neck, liver or kidney cancer. The source was CD4+ or CD8+ T cells sorted from blood, collected in a trial of the OX40 agonist ivuxolimab. This CDR3 is CASSAWSRDYTDTQYF. CDR3 DNA: TGTGCCAGCAGCGCGTGGTCTCGCGACTACACAGATACGCAGTATTTT.